This T cell receptor beta chain was captured by sequencing in a study of T cells in Graves' hyperthyroidism and ophthalmopathy. This clonotype has a count of ten or more. As yet, its antigen is unknown. Study-wide points: Ophthalmopathy stood apart from stable hyperthyroidism in a 13 V-J model.

Recently diagnosed hyperthyroidism of less than 2 months' duration affected patients aged 18 to 65. The CDR3 covers 15 residues. Germline lookup yields CDR1 SGHNT and CDR2 YENEEA. V was clipped by 1 base and J by 5 bases, with 15 bases between them. The source material, RNA transcripts, was used to amplify TCR beta CDR3 regions. RT-PCR in the first round (using the HTBI primer set) targeted the TCR CDR3. Each CDR3 protein is one row after TCRdb ran MiXCR on the multiplex PCR reads. The repertoire has a few hundred thousand distinct CDR3 sequences, about 15% of them found once; the top ten carry around a sixth.

The sequence came from a woman aged 18-35 years with Graves' hyperthyroidism. The sequenced sample consisted of blood. The chain employs TRBV11-3 and TRBJ2-7, with no clear D. Written as DNA, the CDR3 is TGTGCCAGCAGCTTAGCCACGACATGGGGTAACGAGCAGTACTTC. Translation gives CASSLATTWGNEQYF.